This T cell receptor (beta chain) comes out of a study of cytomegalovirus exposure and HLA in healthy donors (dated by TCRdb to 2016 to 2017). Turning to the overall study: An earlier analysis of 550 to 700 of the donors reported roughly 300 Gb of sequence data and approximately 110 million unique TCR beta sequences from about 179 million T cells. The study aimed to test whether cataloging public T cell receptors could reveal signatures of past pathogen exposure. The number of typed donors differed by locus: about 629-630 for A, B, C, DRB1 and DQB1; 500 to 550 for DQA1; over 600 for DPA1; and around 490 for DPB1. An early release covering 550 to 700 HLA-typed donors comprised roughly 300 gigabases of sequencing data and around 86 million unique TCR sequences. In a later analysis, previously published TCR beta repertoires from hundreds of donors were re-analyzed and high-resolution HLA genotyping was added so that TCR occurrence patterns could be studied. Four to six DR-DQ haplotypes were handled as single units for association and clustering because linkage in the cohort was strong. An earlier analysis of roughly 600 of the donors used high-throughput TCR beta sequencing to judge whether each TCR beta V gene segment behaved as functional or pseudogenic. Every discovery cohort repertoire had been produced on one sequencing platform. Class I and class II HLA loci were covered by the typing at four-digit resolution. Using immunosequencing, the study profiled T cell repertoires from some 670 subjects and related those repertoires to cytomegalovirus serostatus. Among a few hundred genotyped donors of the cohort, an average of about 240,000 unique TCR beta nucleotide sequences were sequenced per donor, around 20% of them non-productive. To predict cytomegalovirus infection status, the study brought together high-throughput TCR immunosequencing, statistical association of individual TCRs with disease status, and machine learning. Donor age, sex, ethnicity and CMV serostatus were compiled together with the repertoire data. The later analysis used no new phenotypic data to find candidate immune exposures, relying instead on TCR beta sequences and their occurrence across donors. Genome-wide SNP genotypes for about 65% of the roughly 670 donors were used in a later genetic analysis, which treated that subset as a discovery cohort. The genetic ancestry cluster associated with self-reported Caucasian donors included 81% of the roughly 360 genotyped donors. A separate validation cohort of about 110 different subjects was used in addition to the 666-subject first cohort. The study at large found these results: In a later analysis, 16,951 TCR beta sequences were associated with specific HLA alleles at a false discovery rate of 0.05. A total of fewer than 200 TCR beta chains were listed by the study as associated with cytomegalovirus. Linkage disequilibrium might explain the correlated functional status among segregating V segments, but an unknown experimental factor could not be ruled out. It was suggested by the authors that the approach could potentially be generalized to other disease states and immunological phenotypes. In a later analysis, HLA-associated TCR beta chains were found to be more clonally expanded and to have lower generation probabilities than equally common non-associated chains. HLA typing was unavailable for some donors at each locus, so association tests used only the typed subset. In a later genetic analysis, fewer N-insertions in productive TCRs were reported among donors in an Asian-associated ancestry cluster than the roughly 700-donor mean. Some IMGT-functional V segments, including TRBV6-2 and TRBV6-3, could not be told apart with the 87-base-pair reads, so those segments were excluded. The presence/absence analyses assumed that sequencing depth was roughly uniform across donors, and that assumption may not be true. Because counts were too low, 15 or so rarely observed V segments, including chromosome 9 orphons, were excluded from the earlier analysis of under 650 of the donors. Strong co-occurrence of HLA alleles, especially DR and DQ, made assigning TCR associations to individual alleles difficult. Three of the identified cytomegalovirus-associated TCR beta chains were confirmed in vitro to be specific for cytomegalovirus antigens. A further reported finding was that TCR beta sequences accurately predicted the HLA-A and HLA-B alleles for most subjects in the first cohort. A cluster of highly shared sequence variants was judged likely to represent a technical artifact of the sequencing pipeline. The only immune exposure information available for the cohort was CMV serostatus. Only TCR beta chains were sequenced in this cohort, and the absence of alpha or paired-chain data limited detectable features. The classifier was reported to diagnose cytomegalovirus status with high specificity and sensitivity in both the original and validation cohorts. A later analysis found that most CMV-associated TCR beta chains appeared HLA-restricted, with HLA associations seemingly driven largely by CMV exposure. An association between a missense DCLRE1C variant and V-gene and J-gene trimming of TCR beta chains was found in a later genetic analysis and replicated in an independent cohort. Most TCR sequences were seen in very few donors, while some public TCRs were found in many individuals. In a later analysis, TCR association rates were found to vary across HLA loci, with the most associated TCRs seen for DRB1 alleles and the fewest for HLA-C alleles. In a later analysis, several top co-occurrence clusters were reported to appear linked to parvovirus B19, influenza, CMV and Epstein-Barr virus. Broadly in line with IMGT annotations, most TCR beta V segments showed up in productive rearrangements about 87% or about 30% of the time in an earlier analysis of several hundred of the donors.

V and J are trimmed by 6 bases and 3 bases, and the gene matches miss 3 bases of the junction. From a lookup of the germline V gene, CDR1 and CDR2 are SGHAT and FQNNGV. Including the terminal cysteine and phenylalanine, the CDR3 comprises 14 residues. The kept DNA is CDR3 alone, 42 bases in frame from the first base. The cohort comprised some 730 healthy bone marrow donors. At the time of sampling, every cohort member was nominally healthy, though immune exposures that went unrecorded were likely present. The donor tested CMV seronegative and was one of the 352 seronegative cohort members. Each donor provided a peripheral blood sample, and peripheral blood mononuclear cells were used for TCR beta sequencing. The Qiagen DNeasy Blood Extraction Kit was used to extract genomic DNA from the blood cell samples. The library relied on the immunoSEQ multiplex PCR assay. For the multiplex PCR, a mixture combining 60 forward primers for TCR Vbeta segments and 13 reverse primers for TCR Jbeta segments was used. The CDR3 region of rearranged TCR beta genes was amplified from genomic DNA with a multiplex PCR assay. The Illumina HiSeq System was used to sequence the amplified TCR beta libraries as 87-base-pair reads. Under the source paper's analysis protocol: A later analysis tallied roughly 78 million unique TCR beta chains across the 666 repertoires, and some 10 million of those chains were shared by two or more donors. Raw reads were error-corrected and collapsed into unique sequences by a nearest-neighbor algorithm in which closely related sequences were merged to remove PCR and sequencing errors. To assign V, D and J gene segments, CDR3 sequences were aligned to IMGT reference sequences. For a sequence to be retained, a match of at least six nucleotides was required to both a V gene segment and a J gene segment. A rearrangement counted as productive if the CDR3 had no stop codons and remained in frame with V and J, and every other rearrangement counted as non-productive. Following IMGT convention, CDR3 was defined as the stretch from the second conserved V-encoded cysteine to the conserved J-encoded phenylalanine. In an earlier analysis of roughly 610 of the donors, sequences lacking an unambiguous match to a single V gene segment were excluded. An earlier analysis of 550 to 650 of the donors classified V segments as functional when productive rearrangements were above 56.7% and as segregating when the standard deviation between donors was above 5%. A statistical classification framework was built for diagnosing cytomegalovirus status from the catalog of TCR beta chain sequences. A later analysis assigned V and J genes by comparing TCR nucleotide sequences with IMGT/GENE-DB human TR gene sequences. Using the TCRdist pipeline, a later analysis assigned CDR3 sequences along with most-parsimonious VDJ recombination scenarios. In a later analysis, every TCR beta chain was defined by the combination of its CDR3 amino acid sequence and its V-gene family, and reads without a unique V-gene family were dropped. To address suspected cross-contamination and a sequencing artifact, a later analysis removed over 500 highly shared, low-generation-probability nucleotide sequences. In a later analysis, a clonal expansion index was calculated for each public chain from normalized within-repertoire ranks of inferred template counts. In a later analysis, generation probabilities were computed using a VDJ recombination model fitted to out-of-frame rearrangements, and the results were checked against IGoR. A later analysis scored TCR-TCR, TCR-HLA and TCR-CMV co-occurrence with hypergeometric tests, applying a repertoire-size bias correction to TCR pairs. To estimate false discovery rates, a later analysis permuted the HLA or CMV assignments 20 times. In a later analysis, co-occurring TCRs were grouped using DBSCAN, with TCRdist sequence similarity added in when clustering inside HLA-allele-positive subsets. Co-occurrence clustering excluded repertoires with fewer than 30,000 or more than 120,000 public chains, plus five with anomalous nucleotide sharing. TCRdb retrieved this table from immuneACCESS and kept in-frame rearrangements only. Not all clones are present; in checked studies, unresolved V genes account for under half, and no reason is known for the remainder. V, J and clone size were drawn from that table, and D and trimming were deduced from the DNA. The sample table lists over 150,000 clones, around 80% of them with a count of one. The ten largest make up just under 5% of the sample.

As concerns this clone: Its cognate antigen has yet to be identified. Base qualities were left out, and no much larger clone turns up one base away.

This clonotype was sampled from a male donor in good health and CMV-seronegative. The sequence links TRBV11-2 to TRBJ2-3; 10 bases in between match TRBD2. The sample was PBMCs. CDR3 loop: CASSPTSGTDTQYF. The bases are TGTGCCAGCAGTCCGACTAGCGGGACAGATACGCAGTATTTT.